The source of this T cell receptor beta chain is a study of T cell responses to AZD1222 COVID-19 vaccine. Profiled with immunoSEQ multiplex PCR; TCRdb holds only in-frame clones, not every one. The sample has about 110,000 clones; roughly nine tenths are singletons. The V and J ends lost 1 base and 7 bases respectively, with 11 bases between them. This CDR3 has 14 amino acids. The germline gives CDR1 SGHVS, CDR2 FNYEAQ. The chain recombines TRBV7-6 with TRBJ1-3; D unclear. The receptor was derived from an adult who received the AZD1222 COVID-19 vaccine. Sequences were derived from peripheral blood, sampled 28 days after the second AZD1222 dose. CDR3 in amino acids: CASSLGLGRNTIYF. The CDR3 region has the DNA TGTGCCAGCAGCTTAGGGCTTGGGCGCAACACCATATATTTT.